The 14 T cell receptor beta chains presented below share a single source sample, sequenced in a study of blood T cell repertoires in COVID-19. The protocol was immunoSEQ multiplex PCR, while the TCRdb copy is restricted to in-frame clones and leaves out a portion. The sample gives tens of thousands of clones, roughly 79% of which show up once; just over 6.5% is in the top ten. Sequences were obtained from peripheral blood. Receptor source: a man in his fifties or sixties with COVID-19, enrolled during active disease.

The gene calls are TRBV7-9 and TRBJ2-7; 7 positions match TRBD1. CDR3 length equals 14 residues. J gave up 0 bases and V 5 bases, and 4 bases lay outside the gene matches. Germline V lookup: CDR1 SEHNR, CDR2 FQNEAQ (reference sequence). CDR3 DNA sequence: TGTGCCAGCAGCCAGGGGGTAGGCTCCTACGAGCAGTACTTC. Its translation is CASSQGVGSYEQYF.

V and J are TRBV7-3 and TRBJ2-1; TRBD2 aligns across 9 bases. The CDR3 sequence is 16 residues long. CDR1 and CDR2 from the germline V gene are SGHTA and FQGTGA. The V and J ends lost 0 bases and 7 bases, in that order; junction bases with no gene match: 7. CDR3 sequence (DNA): TGTGCCAGCAGCTTAACCGGACTAGCGACGAAGAATGAGCAGTTCTTC. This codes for CASSLTGLATKNEQFF.

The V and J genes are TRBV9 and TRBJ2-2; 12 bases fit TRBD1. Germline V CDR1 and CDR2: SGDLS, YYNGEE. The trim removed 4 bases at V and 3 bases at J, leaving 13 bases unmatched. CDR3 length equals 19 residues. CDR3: CASSTSLGTGGADTGELFF. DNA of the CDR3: TGTGCCAGCAGCACGTCGTTGGGGACAGGGGGCGCGGACACCGGGGAGCTGTTTTTT. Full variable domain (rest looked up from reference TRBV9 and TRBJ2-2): DSGVTQTPKHLITATGQRVTLRCSPRSGDLSVYWYQQSLDQGLQFLIQYYNGEERAKGNILERFSAQQFPDLHSELNLSSLELGDSALYFCASSTSLGTGGADTGELFFGEGSRLTVL.

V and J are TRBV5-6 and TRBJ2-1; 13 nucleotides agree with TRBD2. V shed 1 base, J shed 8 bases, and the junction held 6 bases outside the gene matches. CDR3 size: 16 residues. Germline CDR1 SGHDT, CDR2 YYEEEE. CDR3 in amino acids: CASSLMGLAGRDEQFF. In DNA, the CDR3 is TGTGCCAGCAGCTTGATGGGACTAGCGGGGAGGGATGAGCAGTTCTTC.

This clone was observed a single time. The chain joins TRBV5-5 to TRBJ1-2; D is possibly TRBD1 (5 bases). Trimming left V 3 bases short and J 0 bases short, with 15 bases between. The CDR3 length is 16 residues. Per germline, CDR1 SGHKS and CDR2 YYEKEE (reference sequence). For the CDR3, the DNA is TGTGCCAGCAGCTCGATCCAGGGAACTTCTAACTATGGCTACACCTTC. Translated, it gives CASSSIQGTSNYGYTF.

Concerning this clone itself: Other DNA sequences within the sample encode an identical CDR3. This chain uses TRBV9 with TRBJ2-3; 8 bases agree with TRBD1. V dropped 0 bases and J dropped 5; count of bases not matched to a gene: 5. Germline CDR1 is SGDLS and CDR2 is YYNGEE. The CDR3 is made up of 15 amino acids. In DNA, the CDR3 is TGTGCCAGCAGCGTAGCTGGACAGGGCAAAGATACGCAGTATTTT. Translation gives CASSVAGQGKDTQYF.

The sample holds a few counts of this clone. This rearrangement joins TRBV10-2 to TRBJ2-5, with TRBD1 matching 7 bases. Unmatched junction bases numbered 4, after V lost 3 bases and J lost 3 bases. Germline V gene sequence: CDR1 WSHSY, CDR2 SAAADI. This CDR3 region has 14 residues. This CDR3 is CASSDLTGEETQYF. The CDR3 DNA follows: TGCGCCAGCAGTGACCTCACAGGGGAAGAGACCCAGTACTTC.

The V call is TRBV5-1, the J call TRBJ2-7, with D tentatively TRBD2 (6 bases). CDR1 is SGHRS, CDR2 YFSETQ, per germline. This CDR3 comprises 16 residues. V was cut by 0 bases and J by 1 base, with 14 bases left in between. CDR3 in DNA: TGCGCCAGCAGCTTGGGAACCGGGACTCTATCCTACGAGCAGTACTTC. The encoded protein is CASSLGTGTLSYEQYF.

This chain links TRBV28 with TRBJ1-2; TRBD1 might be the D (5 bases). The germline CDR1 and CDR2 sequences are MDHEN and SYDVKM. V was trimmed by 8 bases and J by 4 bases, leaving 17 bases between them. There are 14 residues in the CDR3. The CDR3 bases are TGTGCCAGCCACGACTCCCGCAGGGCCTATGGCTACACCTTC. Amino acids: CASHDSRRAYGYTF.

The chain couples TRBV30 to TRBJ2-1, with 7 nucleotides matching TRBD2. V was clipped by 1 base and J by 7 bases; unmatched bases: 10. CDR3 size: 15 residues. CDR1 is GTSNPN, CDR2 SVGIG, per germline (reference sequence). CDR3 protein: CAWSGFAGEANEQFF. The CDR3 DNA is TGTGCCTGGAGTGGTTTCGCGGGGGAGGCGAATGAGCAGTTCTTC.

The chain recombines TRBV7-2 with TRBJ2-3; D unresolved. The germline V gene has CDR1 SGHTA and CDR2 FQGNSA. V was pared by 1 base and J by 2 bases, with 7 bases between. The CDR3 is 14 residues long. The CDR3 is CASSLGIATDTQYF. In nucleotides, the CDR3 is TGTGCCAGCAGCTTAGGGATAGCCACAGATACGCAGTATTTT. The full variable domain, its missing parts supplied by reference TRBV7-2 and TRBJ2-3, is GAGVSQSPSNKVTEKGKDVELRCDPISGHTALYWYRQSLGQGLEFLIYFQGNSAPDKSGLPSDRFSAERTGGSVSTLTIQRTQQEDSAVYLCASSLGIATDTQYFGPGTRLTVL.

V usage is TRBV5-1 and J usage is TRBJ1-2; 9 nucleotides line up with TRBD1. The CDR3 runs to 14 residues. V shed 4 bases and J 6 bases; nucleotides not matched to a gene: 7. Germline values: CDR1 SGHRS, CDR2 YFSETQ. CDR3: CASSHGTGSNGYTF. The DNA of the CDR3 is TGCGCCAGCAGCCATGGGACAGGGTCGAATGGCTACACCTTC.

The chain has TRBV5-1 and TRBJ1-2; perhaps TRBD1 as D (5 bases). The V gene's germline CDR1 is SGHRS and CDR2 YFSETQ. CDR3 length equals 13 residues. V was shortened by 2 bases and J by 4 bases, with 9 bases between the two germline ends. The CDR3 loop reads CASSFTGGYGYTF. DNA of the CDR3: TGCGCCAGCAGCTTCACGGGGGGCTATGGCTACACCTTC.

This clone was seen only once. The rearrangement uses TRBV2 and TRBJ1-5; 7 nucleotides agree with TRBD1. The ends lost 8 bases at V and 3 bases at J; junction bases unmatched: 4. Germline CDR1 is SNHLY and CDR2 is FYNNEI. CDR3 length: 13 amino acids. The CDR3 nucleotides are TGTGCCAGCGAACAGGGGTCCAATCAGCCCCAGCATTTT. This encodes CASEQGSNQPQHF.